This T cell receptor (beta chain) is from a study of T cell repertoires in cytomegalovirus infection. General observations from the study: Cumulative public TCR beta family frequency identified CMV carriers with the relevant HLA.

With regard to this clonotype: Its antigen remains unidentified.

TCRdb itself ran the reads through MiXCR, one entry per CDR3 protein. The table includes fewer than 650,000 distinct CDR3 sequences, approximately 40% detected once. Germline V gene sequence: CDR1 SGHVS, CDR2 FNYEAQ. The CDR3 consists of 14 residues. Trimming stripped 3 bases from V and 0 bases from J, with 9 bases between. The sequence was collected from a human donor in good health (CMV status not recorded). Some clones in this sample may be carry-over from other donors' samples. Sequencing was performed on cultured PBMCs, taken from culture after CMV antigen stimulation. V is TRBV7-6 and J is TRBJ2-7, with D hard to call. Here the CDR3 DNA reads TGTGCCAGCAGCTTGGATCCGAGCTCCTACGAGCAGTACTTC. Amino acid sequence: CASSLDPSSYEQYF.